This T cell receptor beta chain came from a study of blood T cell repertoires in COVID-19. Background on the study: From the United States, Italy and Spain came samples of acute and convalescent COVID-19. Sources were T cells, B-cell-depleted T cells, or PBMCs; the material itself was cDNA or gDNA.

Produced via immunoSEQ multiplex PCR; TCRdb's table is partial and in-frame only. Counted here are more than 150,000 clones, around 80% occurring once; the ten biggest clones make up around 15%. CDR1 and CDR2 from the germline V gene are MNHEY and SVGAGI. This CDR3 has 14 residues. V shed 2 bases and J shed 2 bases, with 6 bases lying between them. The sequenced sample consisted of peripheral blood. The V call is TRBV6-5, the J call TRBJ2-2; D is ambiguous. This receptor was identified in a man in his thirties or forties with active or convalescent COVID-19. The CDR3 coding sequence is TGTGCCAGCAGTTACAACATCAACACCGGGGAGCTGTTTTTT. This gives the protein CASSYNINTGELFF.